This T cell receptor beta chain comes out of a study of beta chain features in type 1 diabetes. Looking at the study overall: Similarity in age, gender and cell yields was seen between patients and healthy donors. Notes on the study in general: TCRB CDR3s were moderately but significantly shorter in Type 1 diabetes patients in all four CD4+ subsets. Type 1 diabetes patients showed fewer insertions and more deletions at VDJ junctions.

Every isolated RNA sample was fully reverse transcribed, so sequencing captured expressed TCRB transcripts. Read counts averaged roughly 3.5 million for samples of naive, central memory and regulatory T cells. The assay was immunoSEQ multiplex PCR, and TCRdb's table has in-frame clones only and misses some. The sample contains approximately 170,000 clones, around 8% of which appear only once. This clone was found a few times. Its cognate antigen is unknown. Each of the CD4+ naive, central memory, regulatory and stem cell-like memory populations was sorted via CD45RO/CCR7/CD25/CD127/CD95/CD27. This receptor was obtained from a woman between 35 and 50 years old with type 1 diabetes. The sample consisted of central memory CD4+ T cells from blood.

The CDR3 reads CASQQEREEKLFF. In DNA, the CDR3 is TGTGCCAGCCAGCAGGAGAGGGAGGAAAAACTGTTTTTT. The gene calls are TRBV6-5 and TRBJ1-4; D not resolved. V lost 8 bases and J 8 bases, leaving 15 bases between the germline ends. Germline values: CDR1 MNHEY, CDR2 SVGAGI. The CDR3 has 13 residues.